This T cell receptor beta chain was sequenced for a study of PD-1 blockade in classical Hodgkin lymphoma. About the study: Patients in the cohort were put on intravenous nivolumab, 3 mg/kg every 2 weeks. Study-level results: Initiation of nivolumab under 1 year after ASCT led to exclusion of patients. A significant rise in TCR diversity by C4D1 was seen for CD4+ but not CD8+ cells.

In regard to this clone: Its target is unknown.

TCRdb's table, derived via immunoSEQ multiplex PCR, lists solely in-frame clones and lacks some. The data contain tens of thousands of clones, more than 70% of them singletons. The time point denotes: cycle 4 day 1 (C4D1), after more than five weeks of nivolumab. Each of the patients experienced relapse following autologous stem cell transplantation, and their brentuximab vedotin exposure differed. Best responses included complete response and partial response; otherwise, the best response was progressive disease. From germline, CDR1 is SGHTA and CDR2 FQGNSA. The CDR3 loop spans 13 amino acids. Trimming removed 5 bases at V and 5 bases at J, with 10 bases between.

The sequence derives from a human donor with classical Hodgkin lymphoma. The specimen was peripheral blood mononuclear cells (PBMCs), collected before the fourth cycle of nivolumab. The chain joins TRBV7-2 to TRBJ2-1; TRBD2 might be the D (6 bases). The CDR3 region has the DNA TGTGCCAGCAGCGGGAGACTAGACAATGAGCAGTTCTTC. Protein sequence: CASSGRLDNEQFF.